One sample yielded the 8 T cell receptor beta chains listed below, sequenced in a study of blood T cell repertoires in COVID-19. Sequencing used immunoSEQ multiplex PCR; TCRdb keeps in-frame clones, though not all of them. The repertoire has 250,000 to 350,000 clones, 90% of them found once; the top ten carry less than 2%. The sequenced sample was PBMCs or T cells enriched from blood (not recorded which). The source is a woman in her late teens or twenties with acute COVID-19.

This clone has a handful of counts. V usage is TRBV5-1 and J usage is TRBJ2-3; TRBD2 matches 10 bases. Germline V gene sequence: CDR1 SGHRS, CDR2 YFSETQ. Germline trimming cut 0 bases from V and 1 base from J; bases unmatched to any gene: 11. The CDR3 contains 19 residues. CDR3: CASSLGIMKREGGTDTQYF. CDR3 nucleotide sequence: TGCGCCAGCAGCTTGGGAATCATGAAGCGGGAGGGGGGCACAGATACGCAGTATTTT.

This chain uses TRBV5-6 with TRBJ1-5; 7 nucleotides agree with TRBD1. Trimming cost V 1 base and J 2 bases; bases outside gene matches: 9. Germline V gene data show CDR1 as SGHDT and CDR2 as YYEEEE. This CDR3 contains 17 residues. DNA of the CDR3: TGTGCCAGCAGCTTGATAGGGGACAGTGTTCGCAATCAGCCCCAGCATTTT. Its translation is CASSLIGDSVRNQPQHF.

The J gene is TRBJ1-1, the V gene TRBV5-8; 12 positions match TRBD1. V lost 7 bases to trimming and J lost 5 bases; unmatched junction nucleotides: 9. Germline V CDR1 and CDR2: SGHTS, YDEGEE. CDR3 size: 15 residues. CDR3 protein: CASPGDRGLRTEAFF. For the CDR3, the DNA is TGTGCCAGCCCGGGGGACAGGGGGCTTAGGACTGAAGCTTTCTTT.

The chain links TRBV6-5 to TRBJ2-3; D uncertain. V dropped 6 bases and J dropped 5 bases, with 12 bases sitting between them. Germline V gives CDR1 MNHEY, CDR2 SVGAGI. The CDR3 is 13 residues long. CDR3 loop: CASSSILGDTQYF. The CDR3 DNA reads TGTGCCAGCAGCTCGATACTCGGAGATACGCAGTATTTT.

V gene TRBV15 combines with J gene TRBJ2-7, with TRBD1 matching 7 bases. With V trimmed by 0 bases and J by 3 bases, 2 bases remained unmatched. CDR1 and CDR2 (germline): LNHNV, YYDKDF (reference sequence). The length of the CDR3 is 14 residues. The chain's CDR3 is CATSREQGFYEQYF. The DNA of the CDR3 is TGTGCCACCAGCAGAGAACAGGGGTTCTACGAGCAGTACTTC.

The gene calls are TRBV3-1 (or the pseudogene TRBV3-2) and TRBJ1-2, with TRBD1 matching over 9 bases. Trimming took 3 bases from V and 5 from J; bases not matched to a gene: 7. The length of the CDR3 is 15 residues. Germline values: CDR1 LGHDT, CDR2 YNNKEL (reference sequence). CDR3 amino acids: CASSQGKQGAYGYTF. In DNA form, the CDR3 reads TGTGCCAGCAGCCAGGGGAAACAGGGGGCGTATGGCTACACCTTC.

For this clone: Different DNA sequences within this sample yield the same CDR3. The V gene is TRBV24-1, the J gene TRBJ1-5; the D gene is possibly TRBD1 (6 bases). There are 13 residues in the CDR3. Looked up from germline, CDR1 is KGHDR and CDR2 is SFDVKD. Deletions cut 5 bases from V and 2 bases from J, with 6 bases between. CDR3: CATSGQGNQPQHF. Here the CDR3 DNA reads TGTGCCACCAGTGGACAGGGCAATCAGCCCCAGCATTTT.

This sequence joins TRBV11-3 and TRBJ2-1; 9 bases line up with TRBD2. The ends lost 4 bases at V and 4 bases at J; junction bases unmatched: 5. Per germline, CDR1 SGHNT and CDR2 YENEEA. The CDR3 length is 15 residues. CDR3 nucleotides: TGTGCCAGCAGCTCCAGGACTAGCGCTTACAATGAGCAGTTCTTC. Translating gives CASSSRTSAYNEQFF.